These 30 T cell receptor beta chains were sequenced from one sample in a study of blood T cell repertoires in COVID-19. Assay: immunoSEQ multiplex PCR; the TCRdb copy retains only in-frame clones and omits some. The table includes about 95,000 clones, approximately 84% detected once. The sample taken for sequencing was peripheral blood. These receptor sequences come from a man aged 80 or over with active or convalescent COVID-19.

This clone appeared once. The CDR3 DNA reads as TGTGCCAGCAGGACAGGGGAGGATGAGCAGTACTTC. It is translated as CASRTGEDEQYF. V and J are TRBV2 and TRBJ2-7, with 8 bases that match TRBD1. This CDR3 spans 12 amino acids. J lost 7 bases, V lost 6 bases, and 5 bases had no gene match. Germline values: CDR1 SNHLY, CDR2 FYNNEI. The complete variable domain, with remaining parts taken from reference TRBV2 and TRBJ2-7, reads EPEVTQTPSHQVTQMGQEVILRCVPISNHLYFYWYRQILGQKVEFLVSFYNNEISEKSEIFDDQFSVERPDGSNFTLKIRSTKLEDSAMYFCASRTGEDEQYFGPGTRLTVT.

This chain links TRBV3-1 (or the pseudogene TRBV3-2) with TRBJ2-3; no definite D call. The CDR3 extends over 16 amino acids. CDR1 and CDR2 (germline): LGHDT, YNNKEL (reference sequence). V lost 4 bases and J 1 base, leaving 15 bases between the germline ends. CDR3: CASSPRRGEGTDTQYF. CDR3 nucleotides: TGTGCCAGCAGCCCCAGAAGAGGCGAGGGCACAGATACGCAGTATTTT.

This rearrangement joins TRBV5-1 to TRBJ1-2; TRBD1 matches at 7 bases. The CDR3 runs to 14 residues. Trimming took 4 bases from V and 8 from J; bases not matched to a gene: 11. Germline V gives CDR1 SGHRS, CDR2 YFSETQ. The CDR3 coding sequence is TGCGCCAGCAGCGTTAACCGGGACAGAGGAGGCTACACCTTC. It translates to CASSVNRDRGGYTF.

The rearrangement joins TRBV7-6 to TRBJ2-1, with 7 bases identical to TRBD1. Per germline, CDR1 SGHVS and CDR2 FNYEAQ. The CDR3 is 15 residues long. V lost 4 bases, J lost 3 bases, and 6 bases stayed unmatched. In nucleotides, the CDR3 is TGTGCCAGCAGCTCCGGGACAGCGAGCTACAATGAGCAGTTCTTC. This gives the protein CASSSGTASYNEQFF.

This chain uses TRBV4-1 with TRBJ2-7; 11 bases agree with TRBD2. The ends lost 4 bases at V and 4 bases at J; junction bases unmatched: 3. CDR3 size: 14 residues. Germline V gene data show CDR1 as MGHRA and CDR2 as YSYEKL. The CDR3 protein is CASSLGTSGYEQYF. The CDR3 DNA follows: TGCGCCAGCAGCCTAGGGACTAGCGGTTACGAGCAGTACTTC.

The V gene is TRBV28, the J gene TRBJ1-1; D is unclear. Between the trimmed V and J ends, which lost 5 bases and 1 base, there was a span of 11 bases. The CDR3 has 14 residues. The germline V gene has CDR1 MDHEN and CDR2 SYDVKM. Here the CDR3 DNA reads TGTGCCAGCAGTCTCTGGGCCTCGAACACTGAAGCTTTCTTT. Its translation is CASSLWASNTEAFF.

This chain connects TRBV18 to TRBJ2-3; 12 bases line up with TRBD2. The V segment lost 2 bases and the J segment 5 bases; nucleotides outside the gene matches: 8. This CDR3 has 17 residues. The V gene's germline CDR1 is KGHSH and CDR2 LQKENI. The CDR3: CASSPWTSGVERDTQYF. CDR3 nucleotide sequence: TGTGCCAGCTCACCATGGACTAGCGGGGTGGAGCGAGATACGCAGTATTTT. Variable domain in full (rest from reference TRBV18 and TRBJ2-3): NAGVMQNPRHLVRRRGQEARLRCSPMKGHSHVYWYRQLPEEGLKFMVYLQKENIIDESGMPKERFSAEFPKEGPSILRIQQVVRGDSAAYFCASSPWTSGVERDTQYFGPGTRLTVL.

This clone appeared a single time. The CDR3 sequence: CASSTLQGVAKNIQYF. The CDR3 nucleotides read TGTGCCAGCAGCACTCTACAAGGGGTAGCCAAAAACATTCAGTACTTC. V usage is TRBV7-8 and J usage is TRBJ2-4; tentative D call: TRBD1 (5 bases). This CDR3 region has 16 residues. V gave up 5 bases and J gave up 0 bases, with 14 bases separating them. Germline assignment: CDR1 SGHVS and CDR2 FQNEAQ.

In the case of this clone: Mismatch with germline at one junction end may stem from a read error. The same CDR3 also results from other DNA sequences found in this sample. V and J are TRBV19 and TRBJ1-4; D might be TRBD1 (5 bases). The CDR3 extends over 16 amino acids. Germline CDR1 reads LNHDA; CDR2 reads SQIVND (reference sequence). Written as DNA, the CDR3 is TGTGCCAGTAGTCGCCAATCGAGGGGAGCGGGGGAAAAATTGTTTTTT. It translates to CASSRQSRGAGEKLFF.

The V call is TRBV7-8, the J call TRBJ1-2; possibly TRBD1 for D (5 bases). Germline V gene lookup returns CDR1 SGHVS and CDR2 FQNEAQ. This CDR3 is built from 14 residues. V shed 0 bases and J shed 4 bases, with 9 bases lying between them. CDR3 in amino acids: CASSLAGRVYGYTF. The CDR3 coding sequence is TGTGCCAGCAGCTTAGCAGGCAGGGTCTATGGCTACACCTTC.

The rearrangement joins TRBV5-1 to TRBJ2-7; D gene ambiguous. The CDR3 length is 12 residues. V gave up 4 bases and J gave up 7 bases, with 12 bases separating them. Germline CDR1 SGHRS, CDR2 YFSETQ. CDR3 region: CASSPLGDEQYF. CDR3 DNA sequence: TGCGCCAGCAGCCCCCTTGGAGATGAGCAGTACTTC.

The rearrangement links TRBV6-6 to TRBJ2-2; weak D call: TRBD2 (5 bases). CDR1 is MNHNY and CDR2 is SVGAGI in the germline V gene (reference sequence). This CDR3 is built from 16 residues. The germline V and J ends were trimmed by 6 bases and 4 bases, with 18 bases remaining between them. CDR3 loop: CASRARQQGSTGELFF. The CDR3 DNA follows: TGTGCCAGCAGAGCACGCCAGCAAGGGAGCACCGGGGAGCTGTTTTTT.

The chain has TRBV6-5 and TRBJ1-2; 8 positions agree with TRBD1. CDR1 MNHEY and CDR2 SVGAGI come from the germline V gene. V lost 10 bases, J lost 4 bases, and 11 bases stayed unmatched. This CDR3 contains 14 residues. CDR3 residues: CATRTRTGSYGYTF. For the CDR3, the DNA is TGTGCCACTAGAACCCGGACAGGGAGCTATGGCTACACCTTC.

This clone was detected once. The genes are TRBV7-2 and TRBJ2-7, with TRBD2 identical over 8 bases. Losses at the gene ends were 1 base for V and 4 bases for J; bases not matched to a gene: 6. Looked up from germline, CDR1 is SGHTA and CDR2 is FQGNSA. CDR3 length: 15 amino acids. CDR3 sequence reads: CASSLVPGLGYEQYF. CDR3 DNA sequence: TGTGCCAGCAGCTTAGTCCCGGGACTAGGATACGAGCAGTACTTC.

This chain uses TRBV5-1 with TRBJ2-7, with 7 bases fitting TRBD1. J lost 0 bases, V lost 4 bases, and 4 bases had no gene match. The CDR3 contains 14 residues. Germline V gene sequence: CDR1 SGHRS, CDR2 YFSETQ. The CDR3 DNA reads as TGCGCCAGCAGCCGCCGGGACAGCTCCTACGAGCAGTACTTC. It is translated as CASSRRDSSYEQYF.

This chain uses TRBV7-6 with TRBJ1-1, with D perhaps TRBD1 (6 bases). Deletions cut 5 bases from V and 3 bases from J, with 10 bases between. The CDR3 contains 13 residues. Germline CDR1 is SGHVS and CDR2 is FNYEAQ. CDR3 bases: TGTGCCAGCAGCCGTACAGGGTACACTGAAGCTTTCTTT. The encoded protein is CASSRTGYTEAFF.

The chain uses TRBV19 and TRBJ2-5; weak D call: TRBD1 (6 bases). Per germline, CDR1 LNHDA and CDR2 SQIVND (reference sequence). V lost 7 bases and J lost 4, with 16 bases in between. The CDR3 covers 14 residues. The CDR3 reads CASTAQGTGETQYF. The CDR3 DNA is TGTGCCAGTACCGCACAGGGCACGGGAGAGACCCAGTACTTC.

The rearrangement links TRBV7-2 to TRBJ2-7; 11 bases are shared with TRBD1. J was trimmed by 2 bases and V by 5 bases; bases with no gene match: 5. The CDR3 has 15 amino acids. Germline V gives CDR1 SGHTA, CDR2 FQGNSA. The CDR3 reads CASSPGTGGTYEQYF. DNA of the CDR3: TGTGCCAGCAGCCCCGGGACAGGGGGGACCTACGAGCAGTACTTC. Filled out from reference TRBV7-2 and TRBJ2-7, the complete variable domain reads GAGVSQSPSNKVTEKGKDVELRCDPISGHTALYWYRQSLGQGLEFLIYFQGNSAPDKSGLPSDRFSAERTGGSVSTLTIQRTQQEDSAVYLCASSPGTGGTYEQYFGPGTRLTVT.

The chain uses TRBV5-1 and TRBJ1-1; D uncertain. The CDR3 length is 13 residues. The V gene lost 7 bases and the J gene lost 3 bases, with 13 bases spanning the gap. Germline V lookup: CDR1 SGHRS, CDR2 YFSETQ. The CDR3 DNA reads TGCGCCAGCTCATTTTCGAGGGACACTGAAGCTTTCTTT. This encodes CASSFSRDTEAFF. Combining the CDR3 with reference TRBV5-1 and TRBJ1-1 gives the whole variable domain KAGVTQTPRYLIKTRGQQVTLSCSPISGHRSVSWYQQTPGQGLQFLFEYFSETQRNKGNFPGRFSGRQFSNSRSEMNVSTLELGDSALYLCASSFSRDTEAFFGQGTRLTVV.

The chain combines TRBV5-1 with TRBJ2-5; 8 nucleotides align to TRBD2. V lost 1 base to trimming and J lost 2 bases; unmatched junction nucleotides: 13. The CDR3 totals 18 residues. Germline values: CDR1 SGHRS, CDR2 YFSETQ. The CDR3 region has the DNA TGCGCCAGCAGCTTGAATATGTTTGCGGGGGGAGGACAAGAGACCCAGTACTTC. This translates into CASSLNMFAGGGQETQYF.

V is TRBV6-2 or TRBV6-3 and J is TRBJ2-7, with 12 bases identical to TRBD1. From germline, CDR1 is MNHEY and CDR2 SVGEGT. The ends lost 5 bases at V and 6 bases at J; junction bases unmatched: 8. CDR3 length equals 15 residues. This CDR3 is CASSNDRDRGLEQYF. The CDR3 nucleotides are TGTGCCAGCAGTAATGACCGGGACAGGGGGCTCGAGCAGTACTTC.

The chain recombines TRBV15 with TRBJ1-6; D unresolved. V was trimmed by 0 bases and J by 4 bases, leaving 22 bases between them. Germline V gene sequence: CDR1 LNHNV, CDR2 YYDKDF (reference sequence). This CDR3 contains 20 residues. This CDR3 reads CATSREKAGQPGIYNSPLHF. The CDR3 bases are TGTGCCACCAGCAGAGAAAAAGCAGGTCAGCCCGGGATTTATAATTCACCCCTCCACTTT. Full variable domain (missing parts from reference TRBV15 and TRBJ1-6): DAMVIQNPRYQVTQFGKPVTLSCSQTLNHNVMYWYQQKSSQAPKLLFHYYDKDFNNEADTPDNFQSRRPNTSFCFLDIRSPGLGDTAMYLCATSREKAGQPGIYNSPLHFGNGTRLTVT.

CDR3 region: CASSHRGSGEAFF. The DNA for the CDR3 is TGTGCCAGCAGCCACAGGGGTAGTGGTGAAGCTTTCTTT. The V and J genes are TRBV7-2 and TRBJ1-1, with 7 positions matching TRBD1. CDR1 is SGHTA, CDR2 FQGNSA, per germline. The length of the CDR3 is 13 residues. V lost 5 bases and J lost 7; bases outside the gene matches: 7.

The table lists this clone with a count of one. V is TRBV10-2 and J is TRBJ2-3; no clear D. V dropped 8 bases and J dropped 4 bases, with 13 bases sitting between them. CDR1 WSHSY and CDR2 SAAADI come from the germline V gene. This CDR3 is built from 13 residues. In DNA, the CDR3 is TGCGCCAGCTCTTTTTTGGTAGCAGATACGCAGTATTTT. This translates into CASSFLVADTQYF.

This chain links TRBV24-1 with TRBJ1-6; D uncertain. CDR1 is KGHDR, CDR2 SFDVKD, per germline. V lost 7 bases and J lost 8, with 8 bases in between. The CDR3 is 12 residues long. CDR3 coding DNA: TGTGCCACCAGCGGGAGTTATTCACCCCTCCACTTT. It specifies CATSGSYSPLHF.

This clone was observed a handful of times. The rearrangement joins TRBV5-1 to TRBJ2-7; D is unclear. CDR1 SGHRS and CDR2 YFSETQ come from the germline V gene. V gave up 4 bases and J gave up 2 bases, with 16 bases separating them. This CDR3 is built from 15 residues. The CDR3 region is CASSPGSPPAYEQYF. The CDR3 nucleotides are TGCGCCAGCAGCCCCGGGTCTCCGCCAGCCTACGAGCAGTACTTC. Based on the CDR3 plus reference TRBV5-1 and TRBJ2-7, the full variable domain is KAGVTQTPRYLIKTRGQQVTLSCSPISGHRSVSWYQQTPGQGLQFLFEYFSETQRNKGNFPGRFSGRQFSNSRSEMNVSTLELGDSALYLCASSPGSPPAYEQYFGPGTRLTVT.

The chain is built from TRBV13 and TRBJ2-2, with 15 nucleotides matching TRBD2. Germline-derived CDR1 and CDR2 are PRHDT and FYEKMQ (reference sequence). The CDR3 totals 17 residues. The J segment lost 5 bases and the V segment lost 5 bases, leaving 6 bases of the junction unmatched. CDR3 protein: CASSRPGLAGGTGELFF. The DNA of the CDR3 is TGTGCCAGCAGCCGCCCCGGACTAGCGGGGGGGACCGGGGAGCTGTTTTTT. The full variable domain, rest sourced from reference TRBV13 and TRBJ2-2, is AAGVIQSPRHLIKEKRETATLKCYPIPRHDTVYWYQQGPGQDPQFLISFYEKMQSDKGSIPDRFSAQQFSDYHSELNMSSLELGDSALYFCASSRPGLAGGTGELFFGEGSRLTVL.

This chain uses TRBV24-1 with TRBJ1-4, with TRBD1 matching over 9 bases. V dropped 4 bases and J dropped 5; count of bases not matched to a gene: 4. This CDR3 is 15 amino acids long. CDR1 and CDR2 (germline): KGHDR, SFDVKD. CDR3: CATSDSGTGNEKLFF. The CDR3 bases are TGTGCCACCAGTGACTCCGGGACAGGGAATGAAAAACTGTTTTTT.

The chain joins TRBV27 to TRBJ1-6; D is possibly TRBD1 (6 bases). Trimming left V 6 bases short and J 1 base short, with 13 bases between. Looked up from germline, CDR1 is MNHEY and CDR2 is SMNVEV (reference sequence). The CDR3 length is 16 residues. The DNA of the CDR3 is TGTGCCAGCAGAAGACCCCAGGGGTCCTATAATTCACCCCTCCACTTT. It translates to CASRRPQGSYNSPLHF.

The rearrangement links TRBV10-3 to TRBJ2-5, with 8 bases matching TRBD2. Trimming at V came to 11 bases and at J to 5 bases, leaving 10 bases not matched to a gene. Germline values: CDR1 ENHRY, CDR2 SYGVKD. The CDR3 spans 13 residues. The CDR3 loop reads CASRSSGGETQYF. The CDR3 DNA reads as TGTGCCTCACGGTCGTCGGGGGGGGAGACCCAGTACTTC.